The present entry profiles one T cell receptor (beta chain) with its context. This CDR3 spans 12 amino acids. Germline V gives CDR1 SGHDT, CDR2 YYEEEE. Between the trimmed V and J ends, which lost 2 bases and 7 bases, there was a span of 9 bases. The record originates from a study of blood T cell repertoires in COVID-19. Libraries were prepared by immunoSEQ multiplex PCR; TCRdb keeps only in-frame clonotypes and omits some of them. The table has 210,000 or so clones, about 90% seen once; the top ten hold 0.5% to 0.75%. The chain joins TRBV5-6 to TRBJ1-1; no clear D gene. Source material: peripheral blood. The receptor's source is a man in his fifties with acute or convalescent COVID-19. CDR3 in amino acids: CASSLSLNEAFF. The CDR3 DNA sequence: TGTGCCAGCAGCTTAAGCTTGAATGAAGCTTTCTTT.